This is a list of T cell receptor beta chains from one sample in a study of OX40 agonist ivuxolimab in advanced cancers. Some clones are missing from TCRdb's copy, which holds only in-frame ones; the method was immunoSEQ multiplex PCR. The sample includes about 40,000 clones, approximately 75% of them seen just once. The sample was CD4+ or CD8+ T cells sorted from blood, taken in a trial of the OX40 agonist ivuxolimab. These TCRs come from an adult with an advanced solid tumor such as melanoma, head and neck, liver or kidney cancer. Both conserved end residues are part of each CDR3. The D gene is left open where the match is weak. Clone size is shown for a subset of rows, as once, few, many or a class of expanded clone.

v_call,d_call,clone_size,j_call,cdr3_aa,cdr3_nt
TRBV29-1,NA,NA,TRBJ1-2,CSAAGQARFYGYTF,TGCAGCGCTGCCGGGCAGGCGAGATTCTATGGCTACACCTTC
TRBV7-6,TRBD1,NA,TRBJ1-2,CASSLRTGGPYTF,TGTGCCAGCAGCCTACGGACAGGGGGGCCCTACACCTTC
TRBV27,NA,NA,TRBJ2-1,CASSWDLISDEQFF,TGTGCCAGCAGTTGGGACCTGATTAGTGATGAGCAGTTCTTC
TRBV4-3,NA,NA,TRBJ1-4,CASSQDYGATNEKLFF,TGCGCCAGCAGCCAAGACTATGGAGCAACTAATGAAAAACTGTTTTTT
TRBV5-6,NA,NA,TRBJ1-1,CASSLDRRTEAFF,TGTGCCAGCAGCCTCGACCGGAGGACTGAAGCTTTCTTT
TRBV7-9,NA,NA,TRBJ2-1,CASSLQGNNEQFF,TGTGCCAGCAGCTTACAGGGGAACAATGAGCAGTTCTTC
TRBV28,NA,NA,TRBJ2-5,CASTTPGGSRETQYF,TGTGCCAGCACTACCCCGGGCGGGTCCCGGGAGACCCAGTACTTC
TRBV19,NA,NA,TRBJ1-2,CASSPANYGYTF,TGTGCCAGTAGTCCAGCTAACTATGGCTACACCTTC
TRBV30,NA,NA,TRBJ2-2,CASWPGRTGELFF,TGTGCCAGTTGGCCAGGGAGAACCGGGGAGCTGTTTTTT
TRBV18,NA,NA,TRBJ1-2,CASSPDRLANYGYTF,TGTGCCAGCTCACCCGATAGACTGGCTAACTATGGCTACACCTTC
TRBV2,NA,once,TRBJ2-2,CASSEHPLNTGELFF,TGTGCCAGCAGTGAGCACCCTTTGAACACCGGGGAGCTGTTTTTT
TRBV6-5,TRBD2,NA,TRBJ2-7,CASSLAGVAYEQYF,TGTGCCAGCAGTTTAGCGGGAGTCGCCTACGAGCAGTACTTC
TRBV5-1,NA,NA,TRBJ1-1,CASSFQGVATEAFF,TGCGCCAGCAGCTTTCAGGGTGTAGCCACTGAAGCTTTCTTT
TRBV7-2,NA,few,TRBJ2-2,CASVPDPTGLNTGELFF,TGTGCCAGCGTACCAGACCCGACGGGGCTTAACACCGGGGAGCTGTTTTTT
TRBV9,TRBD2,NA,TRBJ2-2,CASSPPGLAANTGELFF,TGTGCCAGCAGCCCCCCGGGGCTAGCGGCGAACACCGGGGAGCTGTTTTTT
TRBV7-9,NA,NA,TRBJ2-3,CASSPADTQYF,TGTGCCAGCAGCCCGGCAGATACGCAGTATTTT
TRBV19,NA,NA,TRBJ2-7,CATSQGYEQYF,TGTGCCACTTCCCAGGGTTACGAGCAGTACTTC
TRBV10-3,NA,few,TRBJ2-5,CAISVGAQETQYF,TGTGCCATCAGTGTTGGAGCCCAAGAGACCCAGTACTTC
TRBV6-1,TRBD1,NA,TRBJ2-7,CASSNIDRGSYEQYF,TGTGCCAGCAGTAATATTGACAGGGGTTCCTACGAGCAGTACTTC
TRBV18,TRBD1,NA,TRBJ1-1,CASSPQGGRLNTEAFF,TGTGCCAGCTCACCACAAGGGGGCCGGTTGAACACTGAAGCTTTCTTT
TRBV11-3,NA,NA,TRBJ2-1,CASSFTQGRNEQFF,TGTGCCAGCAGCTTTACTCAGGGGAGGAATGAGCAGTTCTTC
TRBV5-4,NA,few,TRBJ1-1,CASSPPGARDTEAFF,TGTGCCAGCAGCCCCCCAGGGGCCAGAGACACTGAAGCTTTCTTT
TRBV5-1,NA,NA,TRBJ2-1,CASSFRPIDGNEQFF,TGCGCCAGCAGCTTCCGGCCAATAGATGGCAATGAGCAGTTCTTC
TRBV4-3,NA,once,TRBJ2-1,CASSQPGSRYNEQFF,TGCGCCAGCAGCCAACCCGGGAGTCGATACAATGAGCAGTTCTTC
TRBV7-9,TRBD1,NA,TRBJ1-5,CASSFGTGGDQPQHF,TGTGCCAGCAGCTTCGGAACAGGGGGCGATCAGCCCCAGCATTTT
TRBV20-1,NA,NA,TRBJ2-3,CSARDATQYF,TGCAGTGCTAGGGATGCCACGCAGTATTTT
TRBV29-1,NA,NA,TRBJ2-6,CSGYNWGANVLTF,TGCAGCGGTTACAACTGGGGGGCCAACGTCCTGACTTTC
TRBV6-6,TRBD1,NA,TRBJ1-2,CASSPRSTGGGYTF,TGTGCCAGCAGTCCCCGGTCGACAGGGGGGGGCTACACCTTC